The 23 T cell receptor beta chains below were found in one sample sequenced in a study of vaccination effects on CD4 cells after COVID-19. Within the ViraFEST assay, antigen-specific CD4+ T cells underwent expansion with viral peptide pools prior to sequencing. CD4+ T cells were isolated after around 10 days of culture. Vaccine administered to participants consisted of two doses of either BNT162b2 or mRNA-1273. Sequencing used immunoSEQ multiplex PCR; TCRdb keeps in-frame clones, though not all of them. Of some 15,000 clones in the sample, roughly 68% were seen once. These receptors have no identified antigens. The input for sequencing was CD4+ T cells from PBMCs cultured with SARS-CoV-2 spike peptides, taken after COVID-19 vaccination. Receptors originate from a human donor who received a COVID-19 vaccine.

The chain recombines TRBV19 with TRBJ1-2, with D possibly being TRBD1 (6 bases). V was clipped by 8 bases and J by 4 bases, with 23 bases between them. This CDR3 contains 16 residues. Germline V CDR1 and CDR2: LNHDA, SQIVND (reference sequence). The CDR3 protein is CASLPRGFSVGYGYTF. The CDR3 DNA is TGTGCCAGTTTGCCGAGGGGGTTTTCTGTTGGCTATGGCTACACCTTC. The variable domain in full, completed from reference TRBV19 and TRBJ1-2, reads DGGITQSPKYLFRKEGQNVTLSCEQNLNHDAMYWYRQDPGQGLRLIYYSQIVNDFQKGDIAEGYSVSREKKESFPLTVTSAQKNPTAFYLCASLPRGFSVGYGYTFGSGTRLTVV.

In this sample, this clone turned up once. The chain joins TRBV4-1 to TRBJ2-1; the D is unclear. Germline V gene data show CDR1 as MGHRA and CDR2 as YSYEKL. This CDR3 comprises 15 residues. V lost 0 bases and J lost 0, with 6 bases in between. The chain's CDR3 is CASSQDYNSYNEQFF. Here the CDR3 DNA reads TGCGCCAGCAGCCAAGACTACAACTCCTACAATGAGCAGTTCTTC.

The chain recombines TRBV2 with TRBJ2-1; 7 bases are a match to TRBD2. The J segment lost 0 bases and the V segment lost 4 bases, leaving 3 bases of the junction unmatched. Germline V lookup: CDR1 SNHLY, CDR2 FYNNEI. The CDR3 consists of 15 residues. The CDR3 loop reads CASSASSGSYNEQFF. The CDR3 region has the DNA TGTGCCAGCAGTGCGTCTAGCGGCTCCTACAATGAGCAGTTCTTC.

V and J are TRBV10-3 and TRBJ2-3; a weak D match, TRBD2 (6 bases). This CDR3 has 16 residues. Germline CDR1 reads ENHRY; CDR2 reads SYGVKD. Trimming took off 4 bases at V and 0 bases at J, with 14 bases between the two ends. This chain's CDR3 is CAISGNTGTSTDTQYF. The DNA for the CDR3 is TGTGCCATCAGTGGTAATACCGGGACTAGCACAGATACGCAGTATTTT.

The sample holds a few counts of this clone. V usage is TRBV11-2 and J usage is TRBJ2-7; no clear D gene. Per the germline V gene, CDR1 is SGHAT and CDR2 is FQNNGV. V lost 0 bases, J lost 7 bases, and 7 bases lay in between. The CDR3 is 12 amino acids. This chain's CDR3 is CASSLDGWEQYF. The CDR3 DNA is TGTGCCAGCAGCTTAGACGGCTGGGAGCAGTACTTC.

The V and J genes are TRBV29-1 and TRBJ2-1; TRBD1 aligns across 7 bases. This CDR3 has 14 residues. Germline CDR1 reads SQVTM; CDR2 reads ANQGSEA. The V and J ends lost 8 bases and 4 bases, in that order; junction bases with no gene match: 11. For the CDR3, the DNA is TGCAGCACGATGAGACAGGGTGGGTACAATGAGCAGTTCTTC. As protein: CSTMRQGGYNEQFF.

On this clone: At one of its ends the junction is not consistent with the germline gene, which may arise from a read error. This chain connects TRBV7-7 to TRBJ2-5; 9 nucleotides match TRBD2. CDR3 length equals 14 residues. Germline V CDR1 and CDR2: SSHAT, FNYEAQ (reference sequence). The CDR3 bases are TGTGCTAGCAGCCCTACTAGCGGGCGGGTGACCCAGTACTTC. Its translation: CASSPTSGRVTQYF.

The rearrangement uses TRBV27 and TRBJ1-5; TRBD1 might be the D (5 bases). Germline assignment: CDR1 MNHEY and CDR2 SMNVEV (reference sequence). The CDR3 has 17 residues. Trimming left V 3 bases short and J 7 bases short, with 22 bases between. CDR3 sequence: CASSFDNGHRYPQPQHF. As DNA, the CDR3 is TGTGCCAGCAGTTTCGATAACGGACATCGATACCCCCAGCCCCAGCATTTT.

This clone showed up just once. The chain carries TRBV6-4 and TRBJ2-3; 9 positions match TRBD2. Germline V CDR1 and CDR2: MRHNA, SNTAGT. The junction had 5 bases not matched to a gene; V was cut back by 5 bases and J by 2 bases. The CDR3 length is 15 residues. The CDR3 DNA is TGTGCCAGCAGTCTGACTAGCGGACTCACAGATACGCAGTATTTT. It translates to CASSLTSGLTDTQYF.

The J gene is TRBJ1-1, the V gene TRBV11-1, with 11 positions matching TRBD1. Trimming took 5 bases from V and 4 from J; bases not matched to a gene: 6. The CDR3 is 15 amino acids. Germline loops: CDR1 SGHAT, CDR2 FQDESV (reference sequence). CDR3 residues: CASSPRTGGSTEAFF. The CDR3 DNA reads TGTGCCAGCAGCCCCCGGACAGGGGGCAGCACTGAAGCTTTCTTT.

This clone was detected only a few times. This rearrangement joins TRBV6-6 to TRBJ2-1; D is unclear. Trimming stripped 5 bases from V and 4 bases from J, with 12 bases between. The length of the CDR3 is 14 residues. In germline, CDR1 is MNHNY, CDR2 SVGAGI (reference sequence). In DNA, the CDR3 is TGTGCCAGCAGTACCTCCGGCGTTTACAATGAGCAGTTCTTC. Protein product: CASSTSGVYNEQFF.

This sequence joins TRBV4-2 and TRBJ2-3; 9 bases are a match to TRBD2. With 0 bases clipped from V and 4 bases from J, the junction kept 5 bases outside the gene matches. The CDR3 is 16 amino acids. Germline CDR1 is LGHNA and CDR2 is YNFKEQ. The CDR3 here is CASSQDRTSGSDTQYF. DNA for the CDR3: TGTGCCAGCAGCCAAGATAGAACTAGCGGGTCAGATACGCAGTATTTT.

This clone was seen only once. The rearrangement joins TRBV18 to TRBJ1-3; 8 nucleotides align to TRBD1. Germline V gene sequence: CDR1 KGHSH, CDR2 LQKENI. Trimming removed 3 bases from V and 0 bases from J; junction bases left unmatched: 7. The CDR3 contains 17 residues. This CDR3 reads CASSPDRARISGNTIYF. The CDR3 DNA follows: TGTGCCAGCTCACCGGACAGGGCCCGAATCTCTGGAAACACCATATATTTT.

This chain connects TRBV7-2 to TRBJ2-2; 9 positions match TRBD1. CDR3 size: 15 residues. Looked up from germline, CDR1 is SGHTA and CDR2 is FQGNSA. The ends lost 6 bases at V and 5 bases at J; junction bases unmatched: 7. CDR3 nucleotides: TGTGCCAGCAGGACCGGGACAGGGCGGACCGGGGAGCTGTTTTTT. It encodes CASRTGTGRTGELFF.

The chain carries TRBV5-1 and TRBJ1-1, with no clear D. Trimming removed 6 bases at V and 3 bases at J, with 15 bases between. This CDR3 region has 14 residues. CDR1 SGHRS and CDR2 YFSETQ come from the germline V gene. The CDR3 DNA is TGCGCCAGCAAGAGTCTGCCCACATACACTGAAGCTTTCTTT. Residues: CASKSLPTYTEAFF.

The V gene is TRBV28, the J gene TRBJ2-7, with TRBD2 matching 14 bases. Unmatched junction bases numbered 8, after V lost 5 bases and J lost 5 bases. The CDR3 extends over 16 amino acids. Germline assignment: CDR1 MDHEN and CDR2 SYDVKM. As DNA, the CDR3 is TGTGCCAGCAGTCCGCCGGGACTAGCGGGAGTTCACGAGCAGTACTTC. Protein: CASSPPGLAGVHEQYF.

V and J are TRBV7-9 and TRBJ1-2; D is ambiguous. Germline CDR1 SEHNR, CDR2 FQNEAQ (reference sequence). This CDR3 region has 16 residues. The V end was cut by 3 bases, the J end by 0 bases, with 14 bases between. Here the CDR3 reads CASSFLNTPANYGYTF. The CDR3 nucleotides read TGTGCCAGCAGCTTCTTGAATACACCAGCTAACTATGGCTACACCTTC.

The genes are TRBV28 and TRBJ1-2, with a weak D call TRBD1 (6 bases). The CDR3 runs to 13 residues. Trimming pared 5 bases from V and 0 bases from J, leaving 7 bases between. Germline values: CDR1 MDHEN, CDR2 SYDVKM. CDR3 region: CASSGDTNYGYTF. The CDR3 coding sequence is TGTGCCAGCAGTGGGGACACTAACTATGGCTACACCTTC.

The chain is built from TRBV18 and TRBJ1-4, with D perhaps TRBD1 (6 bases). CDR1 KGHSH and CDR2 LQKENI come from the germline V gene. Trimming removed 4 bases at V and 5 bases at J, with 14 bases between. The CDR3 totals 15 residues. CDR3 sequence: CASSLQGGGNEKLFF. For the CDR3, the DNA is TGTGCCAGCTCACTTCAGGGAGGGGGAAATGAAAAACTGTTTTTT.

The rearrangement links TRBV29-1 to TRBJ2-7; D is unresolved. Germline loops: CDR1 SQVTM, CDR2 ANQGSEA. The CDR3 is 11 amino acids. V lost 7 bases and J lost 3, with 10 bases in between. The CDR3 DNA is TGCAGCGCGAATTACAACTACGAGCAGTACTTC. Its translation is CSANYNYEQYF.

The chain has TRBV6-1 and TRBJ1-2; 8 positions agree with TRBD1. There are 16 residues in the CDR3. V was pared by 1 base and J by 4 bases, with 8 bases of the junction left unmatched. From germline, CDR1 is MNHNS and CDR2 SASEGT. As DNA, the CDR3 is TGTGCCAGCAGTGAAGGGGAACAGGGGGTCGTCTATGGCTACACCTTC. It translates to CASSEGEQGVVYGYTF.

This chain joins TRBV7-6 and TRBJ1-5; TRBD1 agrees at 8 bases. This CDR3 has 19 residues. V lost 0 bases, J lost 1 base, and 11 bases stayed unmatched. Germline V gene sequence: CDR1 SGHVS, CDR2 FNYEAQ. This chain's CDR3 is CASSLAPGTGTGSNQPQHF. The CDR3, as DNA: TGTGCCAGCAGCTTAGCGCCCGGGACAGGAACGGGGAGCAATCAGCCCCAGCATTTT.

The gene calls are TRBV2 and TRBJ1-2; 8 bases are a match to TRBD1. The junction had 9 bases not matched to a gene; V was cut back by 7 bases and J by 8 bases. This CDR3 comprises 13 residues. Looked up from germline, CDR1 is SNHLY and CDR2 is FYNNEI. CDR3 coding DNA: TGTGCCAGCACTTCGGACAGGGCTGGAGGCTACACCTTC. As protein: CASTSDRAGGYTF.